This TCR beta chain was found in a study of T cell responses to AZD1222 COVID-19 vaccine. V dropped 3 bases and J dropped 0 bases, with 9 bases sitting between them. The CDR3 has 15 amino acids. Per germline, CDR1 DFQATT and CDR2 SNEGSKA (reference sequence). Assay used: immunoSEQ multiplex PCR; TCRdb lists only in-frame clones, some missing. The sample holds 180,000 or so clones; 85% to 95% are singletons and the top ten take over 0.95%. The chain links TRBV20-1 to TRBJ2-6, with D unresolved. Sequenced here: peripheral blood, sampled 28 days after the second AZD1222 dose. The sequence was obtained from an adult who received the AZD1222 COVID-19 vaccine. The CDR3, as DNA: TGCAGTGCTAGTCGGCGGAACTCTGGGGCCAACGTCCTGACTTTC. Its translation is CSASRRNSGANVLTF.